These T cell receptor beta chains were read from a single sample in a study of regulatory T cells in long-lasting Graves disease. Each CDR3 protein gets one entry after TCRdb re-called the multiplex PCR reads with MiXCR. The sample carries over 350,000 distinct CDR3 sequences, around 16% recorded once. These data were likewise used in another study, on T cells in Graves' hyperthyroidism and ophthalmopathy.

This material consisted of peripheral blood mononuclear cells (PBMCs), taken at new diagnosis, from a patient treated with antithyroid drugs. These receptors came from a woman between 35 and 50 years old with Graves disease. Each CDR3 is given with its conserved first and last residue. The D gene is left open where the match is weak. Size is omitted from some rows. Given values are once, few, many or a class for expanded clones.

TRBD1,many,TRBJ1-3,TRBV28,CASSLSGTGAGNTIYF,TGTGCCAGCAGTTTATCTGGGACAGGGGCCGGAAACACCATATATTTT
TRBD2,few,TRBJ2-5,TRBV5-1,CASSPRTSGVKVQETQYF,TGCGCCAGCTCCCCCCGGACTAGCGGAGTAAAGGTACAAGAGACCCAGTACTTC
-,many,TRBJ2-5,TRBV7-2,CASSMLAQETQYF,TGTGCCAGCAGTATGCTAGCCCAAGAGACCCAGTACTTC
-,many,TRBJ2-1,TRBV27,CASSLRAPNTGSHYNEQFF,TGTGCCAGCAGTTTAAGGGCGCCCAATACAGGGAGCCACTACAATGAGCAGTTCTTC
-,many,TRBJ2-7,TRBV10-3,CAIDSGYSYEQYF,TGTGCCATAGATAGCGGATACTCCTACGAGCAGTACTTC
-,many,TRBJ2-1,TRBV12-3/TRBV12-4,CASSLTVSWEQFF,TGTGCCAGCAGTTTAACGGTCTCCTGGGAGCAGTTCTTC
TRBD2,many,TRBJ2-1,TRBV5-1,CASSLAEGLAGLRDNEQFF,TGCGCCAGCAGCTTGGCCGAGGGTCTAGCGGGTTTGCGGGACAATGAGCAGTTCTTC
-,-,TRBJ1-5,TRBV30,CAWSVTEAQPQHF,TGTGCCTGGAGTGTAACTGAGGCCCAGCCCCAGCATTTT
-,few,TRBJ2-1,TRBV7-9,CASSSVRNNEQFF,TGTGCCAGCAGCTCCGTACGGAACAATGAGCAGTTCTTC
-,few,TRBJ1-2,TRBV5-1,CASSRPPLGAPTNYGYTF,TGCGCCAGCAGCCGACCTCCCTTGGGGGCACCGACTAACTATGGCTACACCTTC
-,-,TRBJ2-4,TRBV6-5,CASSSDSTLAKNIQYF,TGTGCCAGCAGTTCAGACAGCACCTTAGCCAAAAACATTCAGTACTTC
-,-,TRBJ2-1,TRBV11-2,CASTGGLTTKQFF,TGTGCCAGCACCGGGGGGCTGACTACAAAGCAGTTCTTC
-,few,TRBJ2-3,TRBV19,CASSVRTNTDTQYF,TGTGCCAGTAGTGTACGGACCAACACAGATACGCAGTATTTT
-,many,TRBJ2-1,TRBV6-2/TRBV6-3,CASSYERLDLNEQFF,TGTGCCAGCAGTTACGAACGACTAGACCTCAATGAGCAGTTCTTC
TRBD2,-,TRBJ2-7,TRBV27,CASSLLGLAGEQYF,TGTGCCAGCAGTTTATTGGGACTAGCTGGGGAGCAGTACTTC
TRBD2,many,TRBJ2-1,TRBV11-3,CASSHSGTRQDEQFF,TGTGCCAGCAGCCATTCTGGGACTAGGCAGGATGAGCAGTTCTTC
-,many,TRBJ1-1,TRBV6-1,CASRTGAGRKNTEAFF,TGTGCCAGCAGAACCGGGGCAGGGAGGAAGAACACTGAAGCTTTCTTT